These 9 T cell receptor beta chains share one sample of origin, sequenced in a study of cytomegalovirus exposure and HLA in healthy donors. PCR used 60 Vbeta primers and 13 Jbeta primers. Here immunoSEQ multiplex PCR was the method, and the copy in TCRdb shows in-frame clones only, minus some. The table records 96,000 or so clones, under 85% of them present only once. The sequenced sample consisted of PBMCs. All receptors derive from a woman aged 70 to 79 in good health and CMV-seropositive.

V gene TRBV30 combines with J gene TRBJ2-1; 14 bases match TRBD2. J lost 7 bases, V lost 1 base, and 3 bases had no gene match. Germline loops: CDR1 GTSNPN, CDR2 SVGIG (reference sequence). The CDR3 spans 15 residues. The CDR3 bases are TGTGCCTGGAGTGCCGGGACTAGCGGGAGAAATGAGCAGTTCTTC. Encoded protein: CAWSAGTSGRNEQFF.

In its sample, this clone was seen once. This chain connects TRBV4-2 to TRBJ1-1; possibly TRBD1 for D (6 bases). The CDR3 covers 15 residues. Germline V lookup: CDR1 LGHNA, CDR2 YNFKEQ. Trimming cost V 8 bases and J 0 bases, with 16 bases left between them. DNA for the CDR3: TGTGCCAGCTGTCCTTCGGACAGCATGAACACTGAAGCTTTCTTT. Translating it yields CASCPSDSMNTEAFF.

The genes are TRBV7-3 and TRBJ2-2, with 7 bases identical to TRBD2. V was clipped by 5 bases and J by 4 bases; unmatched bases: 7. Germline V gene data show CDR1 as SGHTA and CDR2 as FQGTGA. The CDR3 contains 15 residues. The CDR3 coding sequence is TGTGCCAGCAGCCTACCCGGGGGGATCACCGGGGAGCTGTTTTTT. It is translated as CASSLPGGITGELFF.

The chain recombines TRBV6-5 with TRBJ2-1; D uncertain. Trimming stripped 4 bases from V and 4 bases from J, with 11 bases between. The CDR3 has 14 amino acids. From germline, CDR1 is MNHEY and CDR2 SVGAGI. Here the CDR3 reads CASSSLTAYNEQFF. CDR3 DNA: TGTGCCAGCAGTTCCCTAACCGCGTACAATGAGCAGTTCTTC.

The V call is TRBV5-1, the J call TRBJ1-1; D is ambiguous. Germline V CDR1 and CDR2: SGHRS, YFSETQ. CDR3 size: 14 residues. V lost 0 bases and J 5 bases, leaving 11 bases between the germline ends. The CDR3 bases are TGCGCCAGCAGCTTGGCTCCGGGAGTTACTGAAGCTTTCTTT. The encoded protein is CASSLAPGVTEAFF.

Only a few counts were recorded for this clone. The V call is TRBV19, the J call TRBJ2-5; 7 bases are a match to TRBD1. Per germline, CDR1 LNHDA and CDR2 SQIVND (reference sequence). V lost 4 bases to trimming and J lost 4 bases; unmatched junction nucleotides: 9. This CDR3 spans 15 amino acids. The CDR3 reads CASSTPGGSIETQYF. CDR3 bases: TGTGCCAGTAGTACGCCAGGGGGTTCCATAGAGACCCAGTACTTC.

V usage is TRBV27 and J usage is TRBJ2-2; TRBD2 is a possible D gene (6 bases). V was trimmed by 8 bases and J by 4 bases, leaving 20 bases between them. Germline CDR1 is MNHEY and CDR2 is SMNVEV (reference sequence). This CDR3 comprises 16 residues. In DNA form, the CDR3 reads TGTGCCAGCTCCCCCCTACTAGCATCGGCCACCGGGGAGCTGTTTTTT. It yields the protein CASSPLLASATGELFF.

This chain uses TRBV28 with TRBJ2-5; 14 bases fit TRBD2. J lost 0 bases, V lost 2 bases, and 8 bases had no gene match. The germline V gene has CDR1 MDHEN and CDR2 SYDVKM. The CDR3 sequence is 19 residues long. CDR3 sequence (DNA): TGTGCCAGCAGTTTACGGGGGGGACTAGCGGGGGACCACCAAGAGACCCAGTACTTC. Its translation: CASSLRGGLAGDHQETQYF.

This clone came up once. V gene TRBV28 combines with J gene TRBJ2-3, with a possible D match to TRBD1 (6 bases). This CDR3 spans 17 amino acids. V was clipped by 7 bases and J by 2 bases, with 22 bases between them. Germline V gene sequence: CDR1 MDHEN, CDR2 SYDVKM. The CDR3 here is CASNLDPRQGNTDTQYF. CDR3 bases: TGTGCCAGCAATCTAGATCCTCGGCAGGGGAACACAGATACGCAGTATTTT.